This TCR beta chain came from a study of shared clonotypes between healthy human individuals. Study overall: Three CD4 naive, three CD4 memory, two CD8 naive and one CD8 memory plate were used per donor. Overall study findings and caveats: Naive CD4 clonotype sharing across a handful of donors was around 5%.

Generated by immunoSEQ multiplex PCR, the TCRdb table keeps only in-frame clones and is missing some. The data show approximately 2.5 million clones, approximately 94% seen once. A CD45RA+ naive subset and a CD45RA-negative memory subset were split from CD4+ cells. Of note for this clone: Its antigen is not identified.

This CDR3 is 13 amino acids long. Trimming took 5 bases from V and 4 from J, leaving 8 bases between them. Germline V lookup: CDR1 MRHNA, CDR2 SNTAGT. The V and J genes are TRBV6-4 and TRBJ2-2; D call uncertain. What was sequenced was naive CD4+ T cells sorted from blood. Subset indicated: CD45RA+ positively selected. The receptor was derived from a man aged 18 to 30 in good health. The CDR3 here is CASSIVPTGELFF. The CDR3 DNA follows: TGTGCCAGCAGTATAGTCCCCACCGGGGAGCTGTTTTTT.